Presented here are 8 T cell receptor beta chains from one specimen sequenced in a study of cytomegalovirus exposure and HLA in healthy donors. Primers: 60 Vbeta forward and 13 Jbeta reverse. Data came from immunoSEQ multiplex PCR; TCRdb stores just in-frame clones and leaves some out. The sample shows about 120,000 clones, roughly 15% of them seen only once. The sequenced material came from PBMCs. These receptors all come from a woman aged 18 to 35 in good health and CMV-seronegative.

This clone was seen more than once but under ten times. The J gene is TRBJ1-3, the V gene TRBV2; D is undetermined. This CDR3 has 13 residues. V shed 9 bases and J shed 0 bases, with 9 bases lying between them. Germline CDR1 reads SNHLY; CDR2 reads FYNNEI. In nucleotides, the CDR3 is TGTGCCAGTGGAACAGTCTCTGGAAACACCATATATTTT. It specifies CASGTVSGNTIYF.

This clone has a handful of counts. The chain joins TRBV5-1 to TRBJ2-7, with TRBD1 matching 8 bases. After removal of 0 bases from V and 4 bases from J, the junction contained 6 bases not matched to a gene. The V gene's germline CDR1 is SGHRS and CDR2 YFSETQ. The length of the CDR3 is 15 residues. The CDR3 DNA sequence: TGCGCCAGCAGCTTGGAGCCAGGGGGCATATACGAGCAGTACTTC. Its translation: CASSLEPGGIYEQYF.

This clone was counted a few times. J is TRBJ1-6 and V is TRBV7-8; D not resolved. The germline CDR1 and CDR2 sequences are SGHVS and FQNEAQ. The CDR3 contains 16 residues. Deletions cut 2 bases from V and 8 bases from J, with 16 bases between. Written as DNA, the CDR3 is TGTGCCAGCAGCTTAAGACGGGGTAGTACGGATTCACCCCTCCACTTT. Protein: CASSLRRGSTDSPLHF.

This clone has ten or more counts. The chain uses TRBV30 and TRBJ1-5; the D gene is possibly TRBD1 (5 bases). The CDR3 is 16 residues long. The germline gives CDR1 GTSNPN, CDR2 SVGIG (reference sequence). Trimming cost V 4 bases and J 2 bases, with 18 bases left between them. CDR3 sequence: CAWTPGTRSGNQPQHF. As DNA, the CDR3 is TGTGCCTGGACACCGGGGACTAGGTCTGGCAATCAGCCCCAGCATTTT.

In this sample, this clone turned up a few times. This chain connects TRBV29-1 to TRBJ1-5; TRBD1 agrees at 9 bases. With V trimmed by 7 bases and J by 3 bases, 7 bases remained unmatched. This CDR3 contains 14 residues. Germline V gene data show CDR1 as SQVTM and CDR2 as ANQGSEA. The CDR3 coding sequence is TGCAGCGCCTCGACAGGGGGAAACAATCAGCCCCAGCATTTT. Encoded protein: CSASTGGNNQPQHF.

This clone was picked up a small number of times. The chain joins TRBV25-1 to TRBJ1-2; D remains ambiguous. There are 15 residues in the CDR3. Trimming left V 6 bases short and J 2 bases short, with 16 bases between. Germline CDR1 reads MGHDK; CDR2 reads SYGVNS. CDR3 nucleotides: TGTGCCAGCAGCACTGGTGGAGCTCGAAACTATGGCTACACCTTC. It yields the protein CASSTGGARNYGYTF.

This clone occurred a few times. V usage is TRBV15 and J usage is TRBJ2-6; D gene uncertain. The V end was cut by 5 bases, the J end by 2 bases, with 4 bases between. There are 13 residues in the CDR3. Germline CDR1 and CDR2: LNHNV and YYDKDF (reference sequence). This CDR3 is CATSPAGANVLTF. The CDR3, as DNA: TGTGCCACCAGCCCTGCTGGGGCCAACGTCCTGACTTTC.

In the case of this clone: The sample carries other DNA sequences with the same CDR3. The V call is TRBV27, the J call TRBJ2-5; D uncertain. Germline V gene lookup returns CDR1 MNHEY and CDR2 SMNVEV (reference sequence). This CDR3 region has 13 residues. V lost 1 base and J 3 bases, leaving 6 bases between the germline ends. CDR3 DNA sequence: TGTGCCAGCAGTTTATTTGCGGAAGAGACCCAGTACTTC. Its translation: CASSLFAEETQYF.